The T cell receptor (beta chain) under discussion was sequenced for a study of shared clonotypes between healthy human individuals. Findings and limits, study-wide: Memory subsets had estimated richness that was generally smaller than that of naive subsets.

About this clone: The target antigen is unknown.

Profiling relied on immunoSEQ multiplex PCR, and the TCRdb table lists in-frame clones only, not all of them. Among approximately 2.1 million clones listed, over 90% were seen once. The sequenced sample was naive CD4+ T cells from PBMCs. The subset is: CD45RA+ positively selected. The TCR sequence derives from a young man in good health. Some clones in this sample may be carry-over from other donors' samples.

DNA for the CDR3: TGTGCCAGCAGTCCCCATCGGGGGTCAAATCAGCCCCAGCATTTT. It specifies CASSPHRGSNQPQHF. The chain joins TRBV28 to TRBJ1-5; the D gene is possibly TRBD1 (5 bases). Germline values: CDR1 MDHEN, CDR2 SYDVKM. With 5 bases removed from V and 4 bases from J, the gap between germline ends came to 15 bases. The CDR3 length is 15 residues.